A single sample is the source of the 32 T cell receptor beta chains below, sequenced in a study of blood T cell repertoires in COVID-19. Assay: immunoSEQ multiplex PCR; the TCRdb copy retains only in-frame clones and omits some. The table includes about 200,000 clones, approximately 82% detected once. The sequenced sample was peripheral blood. Receptors were obtained from a human donor in a cohort sampled during active COVID-19.

The chain carries TRBV2 and TRBJ1-5; D not certain. CDR1 and CDR2 (germline): SNHLY, FYNNEI. This CDR3 comprises 14 residues. V gave up 5 bases and J gave up 2 bases, with 10 bases separating them. The CDR3 protein is CASSQREGNQPQHF. The DNA of the CDR3 is TGTGCCAGCAGTCAACGGGAGGGCAATCAGCCCCAGCATTTT.

In nucleotides, the CDR3 is TGTGCCTGGAGTCGACAGAGTGGGTACGAGCAGTACTTC. Encoded protein: CAWSRQSGYEQYF. This chain links TRBV30 with TRBJ2-7; maybe TRBD1 (5 bases). This CDR3 contains 13 residues. Germline-derived CDR1 and CDR2 are GTSNPN and SVGIG (reference sequence). Trimming took 2 bases from V and 4 from J, leaving 12 bases between them.

The chain employs TRBV28 and TRBJ2-7; 12 nucleotides align to TRBD1. V gave up 1 base and J gave up 7 bases; unmatched junction bases: 5. Germline V gene lookup returns CDR1 MDHEN and CDR2 SYDVKM. This CDR3 region has 15 residues. CDR3 bases: TGTGCCAGCAGTTTATCCGGGACAGGGGGCTGGGAGCAGTACTTC. Its translation: CASSLSGTGGWEQYF.

This chain links TRBV20-1 with TRBJ2-7; D may be TRBD2 (5 bases). Looked up from germline, CDR1 is DFQATT and CDR2 is SNEGSKA (reference sequence). This CDR3 has 14 amino acids. V lost 3 bases and J 1 base, leaving 13 bases between the germline ends. The CDR3 sequence is CSASRGWGSYEQYF. The CDR3, as DNA: TGCAGTGCTAGTCGCGGGTGGGGATCCTACGAGCAGTACTTC.

The chain recombines TRBV7-2 with TRBJ2-2; the D is unclear. Germline V gives CDR1 SGHTA, CDR2 FQGNSA. The V end was cut by 2 bases, the J end by 5 bases, with 3 bases between. The CDR3 sequence is 12 residues long. CDR3 DNA: TGTGCCAGCAGCTTATATACCGGGGAGCTGTTTTTT. It yields the protein CASSLYTGELFF.

The chain is built from TRBV4-1 and TRBJ1-2, with 7 bases aligning to TRBD1. The CDR3 extends over 16 amino acids. V dropped 0 bases and J dropped 2; count of bases not matched to a gene: 6. Germline V CDR1 and CDR2: MGHRA, YSYEKL. This CDR3 reads CASSQDTGTVNYGYTF. In DNA, the CDR3 is TGCGCCAGCAGCCAAGATACCGGGACAGTGAACTATGGCTACACCTTC.

The chain couples TRBV11-2 to TRBJ2-2; D is possibly TRBD1 (6 bases). Germline V CDR1 and CDR2: SGHAT, FQNNGV. This CDR3 spans 16 amino acids. V was trimmed by 5 bases and J by 1 base, leaving 14 bases between them. CDR3 bases: TGTGCCAGCAGCCAGGGGTTCCAGGGGAACACCGGGGAGCTGTTTTTT. Its translation is CASSQGFQGNTGELFF.

This clone turned up a few times. The chain is built from TRBV5-6 and TRBJ2-1, with a possible D match to TRBD1 (5 bases). V dropped 1 base and J dropped 5 bases, with 16 bases sitting between them. CDR3 length: 16 amino acids. Germline lookup yields CDR1 SGHDT and CDR2 YYEEEE. DNA of the CDR3: TGTGCCAGCAGCTTGTTAAGGGGCACCCTGAACAATGAGCAGTTCTTC. Amino acids: CASSLLRGTLNNEQFF.

The table lists this clone with a count of one. V and J are TRBV30 and TRBJ1-4; tentative D call: TRBD1 (5 bases). With 2 bases removed from V and 8 bases from J, the gap between germline ends came to 21 bases. The CDR3 loop spans 16 amino acids. Germline CDR1 reads GTSNPN; CDR2 reads SVGIG (reference sequence). This CDR3 reads CAWSSSGTGGREKLFF. CDR3 nucleotides: TGTGCCTGGAGTTCCTCTGGGACGGGGGGGAGGGAAAAACTGTTTTTT.

This chain connects TRBV29-1 to TRBJ2-1; 14 bases are a match to TRBD2. Germline CDR1 is SQVTM and CDR2 is ANQGSEA. The trim removed 6 bases at V and 2 bases at J, leaving 6 bases unmatched. The CDR3 covers 16 residues. CDR3 amino acids: CSVEGLAGAPYNEQFF. The DNA of the CDR3 is TGCAGCGTCGAGGGACTAGCGGGAGCCCCCTACAATGAGCAGTTCTTC.

The chain combines TRBV10-2 with TRBJ1-2; 7 bases are shared with TRBD1. V lost 7 bases, J lost 0 bases, and 5 bases stayed unmatched. This CDR3 contains 14 residues. CDR1 WSHSY and CDR2 SAAADI come from the germline V gene. CDR3 nucleotides: TGCGCCAGCAATCGACAGGGACCTAACTATGGCTACACCTTC. It codes for CASNRQGPNYGYTF.

This clone was observed at least ten times. The J gene is TRBJ1-2, the V gene TRBV19, with a weak D call TRBD1 (6 bases). Trimming left V 3 bases short and J 4 bases short, with 9 bases between. This CDR3 is built from 13 residues. The germline CDR1 and CDR2 sequences are LNHDA and SQIVND (reference sequence). The CDR3 nucleotides read TGTGCCAGTAGTATCGACAGGTTCTATGGCTACACCTTC. Residues: CASSIDRFYGYTF.

The rearrangement joins TRBV9 to TRBJ2-7, with D maybe TRBD2 (6 bases). CDR1 and CDR2 from the germline V gene are SGDLS and YYNGEE. Trimming stripped 3 bases from V and 2 bases from J, with 12 bases between. The CDR3 totals 14 residues. The CDR3 DNA reads as TGTGCCAGCAGCGGGGGGGACCTCCCCTACGAGCAGTACTTC. Its protein product is CASSGGDLPYEQYF.

The chain is built from TRBV7-9 and TRBJ2-2; weak D call: TRBD1 (5 bases). Germline V CDR1 and CDR2: SEHNR, FQNEAQ (reference sequence). Trimming removed 3 bases at V and 1 base at J, with 12 bases between. The CDR3 is 16 residues long. The CDR3 nucleotides are TGTGCCAGCAGCTTGGCAGGCAGGGTGAACACCGGGGAGCTGTTTTTT. It is translated as CASSLAGRVNTGELFF.

Comment on this clone: One base separates it from a far larger clone, so it is likely a read error. The chain is built from TRBV19 and TRBJ1-5; TRBD1 matches at 7 bases. In germline, CDR1 is LNHDA, CDR2 SQIVND (reference sequence). The CDR3 loop spans 13 amino acids. This CDR3 is CVAGQLLNQPQHF. CDR3 nucleotide sequence: TGTGTCGCGGGACAGCTACTTAATCAGCCCCAGCATTTT.

The chain has TRBV7-8 and TRBJ1-5; weak D call: TRBD1 (6 bases). CDR1 is SGHVS and CDR2 is FQNEAQ in the germline V gene. The CDR3 loop spans 13 amino acids. Trimming removed 5 bases from V and 9 bases from J, with 14 bases in between. CDR3 bases: TGTGCCAGCAGCCGGGACACCGGATCGCCCCAGCATTTT. It is translated as CASSRDTGSPQHF.

The chain carries TRBV4-1 and TRBJ2-1; tentative D call: TRBD2 (6 bases). Germline V gene sequence: CDR1 MGHRA, CDR2 YSYEKL. The CDR3 spans 19 residues. Trimming took off 4 bases at V and 3 bases at J, with 25 bases between the two ends. CDR3: CASSLGRGSGTPRYNEQFF. The CDR3 DNA reads TGCGCCAGCAGCCTGGGACGGGGCTCCGGGACTCCGCGCTACAATGAGCAGTTCTTC.

CDR3 residues: CASRARTSGTIYEQYF. CDR3 bases: TGTGCCAGCAGGGCGAGGACTAGCGGGACTATATACGAGCAGTACTTC. V gene TRBV28 combines with J gene TRBJ2-7; the match to TRBD2 covers 12 bases. The CDR3 has 16 amino acids. J was trimmed by 4 bases and V by 6 bases; bases with no gene match: 10. Germline values: CDR1 MDHEN, CDR2 SYDVKM.

This sequence joins TRBV19 and TRBJ2-1; 11 bases are a match to TRBD1. V was clipped by 5 bases and J by 5 bases; unmatched bases: 20. Germline V gives CDR1 LNHDA, CDR2 SQIVND (reference sequence). The CDR3 totals 20 residues. For the CDR3, the DNA is TGTGCCAGTAGTCCTCGGGGGACAGGGGGTGGTAGCGGGAGAAACAATGAGCAGTTCTTC. Translating it yields CASSPRGTGGGSGRNNEQFF.

J is TRBJ2-1 and V is TRBV29-1; D call uncertain. Trimming cost V 5 bases and J 10 bases, with 18 bases left between them. The CDR3 loop spans 13 amino acids. Germline CDR1 reads SQVTM; CDR2 reads ANQGSEA. This CDR3 reads CSVLTARVREQFF. DNA of the CDR3: TGCAGCGTTCTTACCGCTAGAGTAAGGGAGCAGTTCTTC.

This clone was found once. The rearrangement links TRBV7-8 to TRBJ2-1; 14 bases are a match to TRBD2. CDR1 is SGHVS and CDR2 is FQNEAQ in the germline V gene. The CDR3 extends over 17 amino acids. V trimming: 5 bases; J trimming: 14 bases; junction bases outside the gene matches: 17. CDR3: CASSPRTSGRQATKEFF. In nucleotides, the CDR3 is TGTGCCAGCAGCCCTCGGACTAGCGGGAGGCAGGCGACGAAGGAGTTCTTC. The full variable domain, in which reference TRBV7-8 and TRBJ2-1 provide the parts outside the CDR3, is GAGVSQSPRYKVAKRGQDVALRCDPISGHVSLFWYQQALGQGPEFLTYFQNEAQLDKSGLPSDRFFAERPEGSVSTLKIQRTQQEDSAVYLCASSPRTSGRQATKEFFGPGTRLTVL.

The chain has TRBV25-1 and TRBJ2-7; D is possibly TRBD2 (5 bases). Trimming cost V 1 base and J 7 bases, with 11 bases left between them. CDR1 is MGHDK and CDR2 is SYGVNS in the germline V gene. The CDR3 length is 13 residues. CDR3 coding DNA: TGTGCCAGCAGTGAATTGGACTTCTCTGAGCAGTACTTC. It translates to CASSELDFSEQYF.

The rearrangement uses TRBV21-1 and TRBJ2-7; the table's D call, TRBD2, was not checked against the DNA. TRBV21-1 is marked as a pseudogene. The CDR3 spans 14 residues. The CDR3 spells CASSHRTSGRSKYF. CDR3 DNA sequence: TGTGCCAGCAGCCACCGGACTAGCGGGAGATCGAAGTACTTC.

In DNA form, the CDR3 reads TGTGCCAGCAGCCAAGGACAGGAACCTGGAAACACCATATATTTT. It is translated as CASSQGQEPGNTIYF. V is TRBV3-1 (or the pseudogene TRBV3-2) and J is TRBJ1-3, with a weak D call TRBD1 (6 bases). The CDR3 loop spans 15 amino acids. With 1 base removed from V and 2 bases from J, the gap between germline ends came to 9 bases. CDR1 is LGHDT and CDR2 is YNNKEL in the germline V gene (reference sequence).

The chain's CDR3 is CASSSSWDRGPEAFF. The CDR3 nucleotides are TGTGCCAGCAGCTCCTCCTGGGACAGGGGCCCTGAAGCTTTCTTT. The V call is TRBV7-9, the J call TRBJ1-1; 10 bases align to TRBD1. This CDR3 region has 15 residues. Germline assignment: CDR1 SEHNR and CDR2 FQNEAQ (reference sequence). The ends lost 4 bases at V and 6 bases at J; junction bases unmatched: 8.

The CDR3: CASSLAGPANTGELFF. CDR3 coding DNA: TGTGCCAGCAGCTTGGCAGGCCCAGCGAACACCGGGGAGCTGTTTTTT. The V and J genes are TRBV5-4 and TRBJ2-2; no clear D gene. The V gene's germline CDR1 is SGHNT and CDR2 YYREEE (reference sequence). V lost 0 bases and J 0 bases, leaving 9 bases between the germline ends. The CDR3 totals 16 residues.

The table lists this clone with a count of one. The genes are TRBV7-2 and TRBJ2-5, with D possibly being TRBD2 (9 bases). Germline loops: CDR1 SGHTA, CDR2 FQGNSA. V lost 5 bases, J lost 5 bases, and 30 bases lay in between. The CDR3 runs 19 residues. CDR3 coding DNA: TGTGCCAGCAGCCAAGGACAGGGTTCAGGCGGGAGGGCCCGGGAGACCCAGTACTTC. As protein: CASSQGQGSGGRARETQYF. The full variable domain, completed using reference TRBV7-2 and TRBJ2-5, is GAGVSQSPSNKVTEKGKDVELRCDPISGHTALYWYRQSLGQGLEFLIYFQGNSAPDKSGLPSDRFSAERTGGSVSTLTIQRTQQEDSAVYLCASSQGQGSGGRARETQYFGPGTRLLVL.

The chain couples TRBV9 to TRBJ2-5, with 13 bases that match TRBD2. The CDR3 consists of 16 residues. V was pared by 2 bases and J by 5 bases, with 6 bases of the junction left unmatched. From germline, CDR1 is SGDLS and CDR2 YYNGEE. CDR3 in amino acids: CASSVTSGRREETQYF. The CDR3 nucleotides read TGTGCCAGCAGCGTGACTAGCGGGAGGCGTGAGGAGACCCAGTACTTC.

The chain combines TRBV6-5 with TRBJ2-3; 8 bases are a match to TRBD2. The CDR3 has 15 amino acids. After removal of 6 bases from V and 5 bases from J, the junction contained 10 bases not matched to a gene. The germline CDR1 and CDR2 sequences are MNHEY and SVGAGI. The CDR3 loop is CASRPLSGIKDTQYF. CDR3 in DNA: TGTGCCAGCAGACCCCTTAGCGGGATTAAAGATACGCAGTATTTT.

The J gene is TRBJ1-5, the V gene TRBV6-6, with D hard to call. Germline CDR1 and CDR2: MNHNY and SVGAGI (reference sequence). V was shortened by 4 bases and J by 3 bases, with 13 bases between the two germline ends. The CDR3 contains 15 residues. The CDR3, as DNA: TGTGCCAGCAGTTTCCTTACAGACCCCAATCAGCCCCAGCATTTT. Its translation is CASSFLTDPNQPQHF.

The rearrangement uses TRBV6-6 and TRBJ2-7, with 9 positions matching TRBD1. The CDR3 extends over 14 amino acids. V lost 7 bases to trimming and J lost 5 bases; unmatched junction nucleotides: 9. CDR1 MNHNY and CDR2 SVGAGI come from the germline V gene (reference sequence). This CDR3 is CASIRGTGSNEQYF. The CDR3 DNA follows: TGTGCCAGCATCAGGGGGACAGGGAGCAACGAGCAGTACTTC.

This rearrangement joins TRBV7-8 to TRBJ2-4, with 10 nucleotides matching TRBD2. J gave up 4 bases and V 6 bases, and 15 bases lay outside the gene matches. The CDR3 is 18 residues long. Germline loops: CDR1 SGHVS, CDR2 FQNEAQ. The CDR3 reads CASSTLSIAGGGKNIQYF. Written as DNA, the CDR3 is TGTGCCAGCAGTACCTTGAGTATAGCGGGAGGAGGAAAAAACATTCAGTACTTC. The full variable domain, its missing parts supplied by reference TRBV7-8 and TRBJ2-4, is GAGVSQSPRYKVAKRGQDVALRCDPISGHVSLFWYQQALGQGPEFLTYFQNEAQLDKSGLPSDRFFAERPEGSVSTLKIQRTQQEDSAVYLCASSTLSIAGGGKNIQYFGAGTRLSVL.